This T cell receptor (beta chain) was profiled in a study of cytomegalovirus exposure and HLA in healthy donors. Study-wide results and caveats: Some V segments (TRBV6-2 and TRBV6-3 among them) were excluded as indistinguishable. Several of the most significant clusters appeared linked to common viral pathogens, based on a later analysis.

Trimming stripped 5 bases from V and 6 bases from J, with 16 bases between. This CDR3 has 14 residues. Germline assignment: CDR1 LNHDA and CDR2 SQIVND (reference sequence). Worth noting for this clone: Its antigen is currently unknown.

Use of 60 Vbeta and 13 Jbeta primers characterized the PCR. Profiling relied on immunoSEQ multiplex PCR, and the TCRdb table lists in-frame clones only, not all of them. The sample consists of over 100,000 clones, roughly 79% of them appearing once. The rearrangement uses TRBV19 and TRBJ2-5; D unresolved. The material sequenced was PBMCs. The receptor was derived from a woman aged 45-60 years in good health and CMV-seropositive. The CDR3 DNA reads TGTGCCAGTAGTCCCCCGACTGGGTGGAAGACCCAGTACTTC. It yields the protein CASSPPTGWKTQYF. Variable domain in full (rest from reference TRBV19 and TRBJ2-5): DGGITQSPKYLFRKEGQNVTLSCEQNLNHDAMYWYRQDPGQGLRLIYYSQIVNDFQKGDIAEGYSVSREKKESFPLTVTSAQKNPTAFYLCASSPPTGWKTQYFGPGTRLLVL.